The following is a TCR beta chain sequence with its context. This sample was included in a study of cytomegalovirus exposure and HLA in healthy donors. PCR involved 60 Vbeta and 13 Jbeta primers. Method: immunoSEQ multiplex PCR; TCRdb's copy keeps in-frame clones and lacks some. The sample includes around 200,000 clones, 77% of them seen just once. V shed 5 bases, J shed 4 bases, and the junction held 6 bases outside the gene matches. The germline gives CDR1 SEHNR, CDR2 FQNEAQ (reference sequence). The CDR3 spans 15 residues. The clonotype originates from a woman aged 55-69 years in good health and CMV-seropositive. The specimen sequenced was PBMCs. The V call is TRBV7-9, the J call TRBJ2-2, with TRBD1 matching over 8 bases. This CDR3 reads CASSRTTGGTGELFF. The CDR3 coding sequence is TGTGCCAGCAGCCGCACCACAGGGGGCACCGGGGAGCTGTTTTTT.